The clone carrying this T cell receptor (beta chain) appeared a few times. What it binds is not known. The authors reverse transcribed all of the isolated RNA, so sequencing captured expressed TCRB transcripts. Read counts averaged around 4 million for samples of naive, central memory and regulatory T cells. The data were produced by immunoSEQ multiplex PCR, yet TCRdb's version contains in-frame clones alone and is incomplete. The sample has under 450,000 clones; 11% to 15% are singletons. CDR3 size: 12 residues. V was pared by 2 bases and J by 7 bases, with 8 bases between. The germline gives CDR1 SGHTA, CDR2 FQGNSA. Naive, central memory, regulatory and stem cell-like memory cells within the CD4+ compartment were sorted using CD45RO/CCR7/CD25/CD127/CD95/CD27. The sample comes from a study of beta chain features in type 1 diabetes. Across the study: Investigators examined some 100 million sorted cells across all samples.

Whole-study results and caveats: Among type 1 diabetes patients, VDJ junctions had fewer insertions and more deletions.

This TCR was recovered from a young man in good health. Sequenced input: naive CD4+ T cells from blood. The J gene is TRBJ1-2, the V gene TRBV7-2, with no clear D. This CDR3 is CASSLTGFGYTF. The CDR3 nucleotides read TGTGCCAGCAGCTTAACCGGTTTTGGCTACACCTTC.